The rows below give T cell receptor beta chains drawn from one sample of a study of blood T cells in healthy people across ages. One entry per CDR3 protein results from TCRdb running MiXCR on the 5' RACE reads. This table holds around 800,000 distinct CDR3 sequences, 25% to 30% found once. These data were likewise used in another study, on T cells of mothers and their children.

The sequenced sample consisted of blood. These TCRs come from a boy younger than 18 in good health. The CDR3 runs from the conserved cysteine through the conserved F or W. Each record gives: CDR3 DNA, CDR3 protein, D gene, J gene, V gene, clone size. D genes are given only for firm matches. Size is omitted from some rows. Given values are once, few, many or a class for expanded clones.

TGTGCCGGCAGAATCCGGGACAGGGCTAATGAAAAACTGTTTTTT | CAGRIRDRANEKLFF | TRBD1 | TRBJ1-4 | TRBV2 | few
TGCGCCAGCAGCGGTCCCGGGACAGGGGACTCCTACAATGAGCAGTTCTTC | CASSGPGTGDSYNEQFF | TRBD1 | TRBJ2-1 | TRBV5-1 | few
TGTGCCAGCAGTTACCCCCCGGGCCACACTGAAGCTTTCTTT | CASSYPPGHTEAFF | NA | TRBJ1-1 | TRBV6-2/TRBV6-3 | NA
TGTGCCAGCAGCCAAGTTGGACTAGCACAGGAGCAGTTCTTC | CASSQVGLAQEQFF | TRBD2 | TRBJ2-1 | TRBV3-1 | few
TGCGCCAGCAGAGAAACTAGCGTGGGGCCCCAAGAGACCCAGTACTTC | CASRETSVGPQETQYF | TRBD2 | TRBJ2-5 | TRBV5-1 | few
TGCGCCAGCCCGCGAGCGGGGGGGCTGGGTGAGCAGTTCTTC | CASPRAGGLGEQFF | TRBD2 | TRBJ2-1 | TRBV23-1 | NA
TGCAGTGCTACAGGGGGACTAGCGGGGGTATACTACAATGAGCAGTTCTTC | CSATGGLAGVYYNEQFF | TRBD2 | TRBJ2-1 | TRBV20-1 | NA
TGTGCCAGCAGCTTAGCACCTCCGGGACAGGGGAACAATGAGCAGTTCTTC | CASSLAPPGQGNNEQFF | TRBD1 | TRBJ2-1 | TRBV11-1 | NA
TGCGCCAGCATGCAACAGGGGGTCTCTGGGGCCAACGTCCTGACTTTC | CASMQQGVSGANVLTF | TRBD1 | TRBJ2-6 | TRBV5-1 | NA
TGTGCCAGCACCAAGGGGGGCATGAACACTGAAGCTTTCTTT | CASTKGGMNTEAFF | NA | TRBJ1-1 | TRBV28 | NA
TGCAGTGGCACTACAGGGAGCTATGGCTACACCTTC | CSGTTGSYGYTF | NA | TRBJ1-2 | TRBV20-1 | few
TGTGCCAGCCGGGACAGTACACAAGAGACCCAGTACTTC | CASRDSTQETQYF | TRBD1 | TRBJ2-5 | TRBV3-1 | few
TGTGCCAGCAGCGTCGGACTGCCCCCTGGGGCCCAGTACTTC | CASSVGLPPGAQYF | NA | TRBJ2-5 | TRBV9 | NA
TGCGCCAGCGAACAAGGGACTAGCGGAGCCAAAAACATTCAGTACTTC | CASEQGTSGAKNIQYF | TRBD2 | TRBJ2-4 | TRBV5-1 | few
TGCAGCGTTGATAGCTATCCAGATACGCAGTATTTT | CSVDSYPDTQYF | NA | TRBJ2-3 | TRBV29-1 | once
TGTGCCAGCAGTGAAATGGGGACAGCTTACAATGAGCAGTTCTTC | CASSEMGTAYNEQFF | TRBD1 | TRBJ2-1 | TRBV6-1 | few
TGTGCCCAAGACAGGGGGCGCGACCCAGATACGCAGTATTTT | CAQDRGRDPDTQYF | TRBD1 | TRBJ2-3 | TRBV30 | NA
TGTGCCATCAGTGAGCCCCAACCTAACTATGGCTACACCTTC | CAISEPQPNYGYTF | NA | TRBJ1-2 | TRBV10-3 | NA
TGTGCCATCAGTGAGGGCGGTACCTACGAGCAGTACTTC | CAISEGGTYEQYF | NA | TRBJ2-7 | TRBV10-3 | few
TGTGCCACCCGGGCCGGGAGGTCGGACACCGGGGAGCTGTTTTTT | CATRAGRSDTGELFF | TRBD2 | TRBJ2-2 | TRBV10-3 | NA
TGCGCCAGCAGCATAGAAGACGGGTCCTACGAGCAGTACTTC | CASSIEDGSYEQYF | NA | TRBJ2-7 | TRBV5-1 | few
TGCGCCAGCAGCCCGGGTTTGGGGGGGGCCGGGGAGCAGTTCTTC | CASSPGLGGAGEQFF | NA | TRBJ2-1 | TRBV4-1 | NA
TGTGCCAGCAGCACCACCGGGGGGCCCGAGACCCAGTACTTC | CASSTTGGPETQYF | NA | TRBJ2-5 | TRBV7-3 | NA
TGTGCCAGCCTACGGGCGGGGCTCCAAGAGACCCAGTACTTC | CASLRAGLQETQYF | NA | TRBJ2-5 | TRBV6-1 | NA
TGTGCCAGCAGCTTAGGGCGACGGTACCAAGAGACCCAGTACTTC | CASSLGRRYQETQYF | NA | TRBJ2-5 | TRBV7-3 | few
TGCGCCAGCAGCCCCTCTCTAGGGACGGGCGGAGCTTTCTTT | CASSPSLGTGGAFF | NA | TRBJ1-1 | TRBV5-1 | NA
TGTGCCAGCAGCCAAGGTGGGTTTGCCAAAGAGACCCAGTACTTC | CASSQGGFAKETQYF | NA | TRBJ2-5 | TRBV3-1 | NA
TGTGCCAGCAGTTCGGGACAGGGGCGCAATGAGCAGTTCTTC | CASSSGQGRNEQFF | TRBD1 | TRBJ2-1 | TRBV28 | few
TGTGCTAGTGGTTTAGTGGGACCTCGAACAGATACGCAGTATTTT | CASGLVGPRTDTQYF | NA | TRBJ2-3 | TRBV12-5 | once
TGCGCCAGCAGACTCGGCGGGGACAGGGGTGACACCGGGGAGCTGTTTTTT | CASRLGGDRGDTGELFF | TRBD1 | TRBJ2-2 | TRBV5-1 | NA
TGTGCCAGCAGTGATTGGAAGGGCACGGAGGAGAAAGAGACCCAGTACTTC | CASSDWKGTEEKETQYF | NA | TRBJ2-5 | TRBV2 | NA
TGCAGCGCGAGGACCCCGGGACAACGAACCGGGGAGCTGTTTTTT | CSARTPGQRTGELFF | NA | TRBJ2-2 | TRBV29-1 | NA
TGTGCCAGTAGTCCCAGCCTGACCACCGAACGAGGAGCTTTCTTT | CASSPSLTTERGAFF | NA | TRBJ1-1 | TRBV19 | NA
TGCAGCGTTGGGGAACAGTCCTGGGACACCATATATTTT | CSVGEQSWDTIYF | NA | TRBJ1-3 | TRBV29-1 | NA
TGTGCCAGCAGCTTCGTAGGAGGGGTCGGGGAGACCCAGTACTTC | CASSFVGGVGETQYF | NA | TRBJ2-5 | TRBV7-9 | few
TGTGCCAGCAGCCACAACAGGGGTAATGAGCAGTTCTTC | CASSHNRGNEQFF | TRBD1 | TRBJ2-1 | TRBV14 | NA
TGTGCCAGCAGCGTAGGTATCAGGGCTGATGAAAAACTGTTTTTT | CASSVGIRADEKLFF | NA | TRBJ1-4 | TRBV9 | NA
TGCAGTGCTCCGGACGACAGGGGGGGAAATTCACCCCTCCACTTT | CSAPDDRGGNSPLHF | TRBD1 | TRBJ1-6 | TRBV20-1 | few
TGTGCCAGCAGCGGTCCCCAGGGACAGGGGAATGAAAAACTGTTTTTT | CASSGPQGQGNEKLFF | TRBD1 | TRBJ1-4 | TRBV7-2 | NA
TGTGCCAGCAGCCATACGAGGGCCAAAAACATTCAGTACTTC | CASSHTRAKNIQYF | NA | TRBJ2-4 | TRBV3-1 | few
TGCAGCGTTGAAGCTCCAGACCAGCCCCAGCATTTT | CSVEAPDQPQHF | NA | TRBJ1-5 | TRBV29-1 | few
TGCAGTGCTAGAGATAAGAGGGCCCGCACTGAAGCTTTCTTT | CSARDKRARTEAFF | NA | TRBJ1-1 | TRBV20-1 | few
TGTGCCATCAGTGAGTCTTGGACTAACTATGACTACACCTTC | CAISESWTNYDYTF | NA | TRBJ1-2 | TRBV10-3 | NA
TGCGCCACCCAGAGGACAGGACAGTACCAAGAGACCCAGTACTTC | CATQRTGQYQETQYF | TRBD1 | TRBJ2-5 | TRBV5-1 | few
TGTGCCAGCAGATTAGCGGGGGGGGACCACAATGAGCAGTTCTTC | CASRLAGGDHNEQFF | TRBD2 | TRBJ2-1 | TRBV6-5 | NA
TGCAGTGCTAGAGTGAGCGGGACGGCTTACAATGAGCAGTTCTTC | CSARVSGTAYNEQFF | TRBD2 | TRBJ2-1 | TRBV20-1 | NA
TGCGCCAGCAGCCCCGAACGGACGGACTACAATGAGCAGTTCTTC | CASSPERTDYNEQFF | NA | TRBJ2-1 | TRBV4-1 | NA
TGTGCCTGGAAATCCGCGGGAACCAAAAACATTCAGTACTTC | CAWKSAGTKNIQYF | NA | TRBJ2-4 | TRBV30 | few
TGTGCCAGCAGTCTTAGGGTCCAGCCTAAAAGGCAGTACTTC | CASSLRVQPKRQYF | NA | TRBJ2-7 | TRBV12-3/TRBV12-4 | NA
TGTGCCATCAGCGAGTCGCCCCTCCGGGCTCAGCGGGGGCTGGATACGCAGTATTTT | CAISESPLRAQRGLDTQYF | TRBD2 | TRBJ2-3 | TRBV10-3 | NA
TGTGCCTGGAACGACAATAAAAACATTCAGTACTTC | CAWNDNKNIQYF | NA | TRBJ2-4 | TRBV30 | NA
TGTGCCAGCAGCTTAGCCGGGACAGGGGTCGAGCAGTACTTC | CASSLAGTGVEQYF | TRBD1 | TRBJ2-7 | TRBV7-9 | NA
TGTGCCAGCAGCTTAGCTTACTCACAGGGTAGGAGAGGCGACACTGAAGCTTTCTTT | CASSLAYSQGRRGDTEAFF | NA | TRBJ1-1 | TRBV7-2 | few
TGTGCCAGCAGCCGCTCCAACCCGACCAGCTCCTACAATGAGCAGTTCTTC | CASSRSNPTSSYNEQFF | NA | TRBJ2-1 | TRBV5-5 | NA
TGTGCCAGCAGTTCAGGGGCCGGAGGTGGCTACACCTTC | CASSSGAGGGYTF | NA | TRBJ1-2 | TRBV28 | NA
TGCAGTGCTAGGCAGGGGCTTAACTATGGCTACACCTTC | CSARQGLNYGYTF | NA | TRBJ1-2 | TRBV20-1 | NA